The 30 T cell receptor beta chains listed next were all sequenced from one sample in a study of blood T cells in healthy people across ages. PCR was performed a second time for roughly 7 to 12 cycles using a sample-barcoded 5' primer and a J-beta primer mix. TCRdb processed the 5' RACE reads anew with MiXCR; each CDR3 protein has one entry. The sample yields over a million distinct CDR3 sequences, around 59% seen once. Material for sequencing was blood. The source is a man between 18 and 29 years old in good health.

This chain uses TRBV7-8 with TRBJ1-1; D call uncertain. The CDR3 totals 14 residues. V lost 5 bases to trimming and J lost 1 base, with 11 bases between them. Looked up from germline, CDR1 is SGHVS and CDR2 is FQNEAQ. The CDR3 reads CASSTRKANTEAFF. Written as DNA, the CDR3 is TGTGCCAGCAGCACGCGGAAGGCGAACACTGAAGCTTTCTTT.

The gene calls are TRBV20-1 and TRBJ2-4, with D perhaps TRBD2 (7 bases). The V end was cut by 5 bases, the J end by 0 bases, with 17 bases between. CDR3 size: 16 residues. Germline values: CDR1 DFQATT, CDR2 SNEGSKA (reference sequence). CDR3 sequence: CSASRGATIAKNIQYF. As DNA, the CDR3 is TGCAGTGCTTCACGGGGGGCTACTATAGCCAAAAACATTCAGTACTTC.

V usage is TRBV5-1 and J usage is TRBJ1-5; D ambiguous. V shed 0 bases and J shed 1 base, with 11 bases lying between them. CDR3 size: 16 residues. CDR1 and CDR2 (germline): SGHRS, YFSETQ. The CDR3 coding sequence is TGCGCCAGCAGCTTGGACGTAGTGGGGAGCAATCAGCCCCAGCATTTT. Translated, it gives CASSLDVVGSNQPQHF.

This rearrangement joins TRBV6-2 or TRBV6-3 to TRBJ2-7; 10 nucleotides line up with TRBD1. Per germline, CDR1 MNHEY and CDR2 SVGEGT. Unmatched junction bases numbered 7, after V lost 4 bases and J lost 1 base. This CDR3 contains 16 residues. DNA of the CDR3: TGTGCCAGCAGTTCCCGGGACAGGGGCGTTTCCTACGAGCAGTACTTC. This gives the protein CASSSRDRGVSYEQYF.

The chain uses TRBV15 and TRBJ1-1, with D hard to call. Trimming pared 6 bases from V and 2 bases from J, leaving 7 bases between. In germline, CDR1 is LNHNV, CDR2 YYDKDF (reference sequence). This CDR3 comprises 12 residues. The CDR3 DNA reads as TGTGCCACCAGGACAAGCAACACTGAAGCTTTCTTT. Translation: CATRTSNTEAFF.

The chain recombines TRBV12-3 or TRBV12-4 with TRBJ2-1, with TRBD2 matching 10 bases. The CDR3 is 15 amino acids. V gave up 4 bases and J gave up 4 bases; unmatched junction bases: 4. This chain's CDR3 is CASSSGLARYNEQFF. CDR3 nucleotides: TGTGCCAGCAGTTCGGGACTAGCGAGGTACAATGAGCAGTTCTTC.

This clonotype was counted a single time. This sequence joins TRBV13 and TRBJ2-1; D is possibly TRBD2 (6 bases). V lost 5 bases to trimming and J lost 2 bases, with 13 bases between them. Germline V CDR1 and CDR2: PRHDT, FYEKMQ (reference sequence). This CDR3 is 15 amino acids long. CDR3 protein: CASSPAAGPYNEQFF. For the CDR3, the DNA is TGTGCCAGCAGCCCCGCCGCGGGACCCTACAATGAGCAGTTCTTC.

The chain has TRBV3-1 and TRBJ2-3; D not certain. The CDR3 contains 13 residues. Looked up from germline, CDR1 is LGHDT and CDR2 is YNNKEL (reference sequence). The germline V and J ends were trimmed by 0 bases and 7 bases, with 8 bases remaining between them. For the CDR3, the DNA is TGTGCCAGCAGCCAAGAGGGGTGGAATACGCAGTATTTT. As protein: CASSQEGWNTQYF.

The chain is built from TRBV28 and TRBJ2-1; 8 bases line up with TRBD2. Germline loops: CDR1 MDHEN, CDR2 SYDVKM. V lost 7 bases and J lost 8; bases outside the gene matches: 19. This CDR3 contains 17 residues. CDR3 residues: CASTGLRLAGPSDEQFF. The CDR3 DNA follows: TGTGCCAGCACAGGTCTTAGGCTAGCGGGCCCCTCAGATGAGCAGTTCTTC.

This clonotype was detected only a few times. The V and J genes are TRBV7-2 and TRBJ1-2; no clear D. Trimming left V 2 bases short and J 8 bases short, with 6 bases between. The length of the CDR3 is 11 residues. Germline V lookup: CDR1 SGHTA, CDR2 FQGNSA. CDR3 sequence (DNA): TGTGCCAGCAGCTTAAACGGAGGCTACACCTTC. Protein: CASSLNGGYTF.

V gene TRBV4-1 combines with J gene TRBJ1-5; D may be TRBD1 (5 bases). Germline values: CDR1 MGHRA, CDR2 YSYEKL. The CDR3 runs 16 residues. Between the trimmed V and J ends, which lost 4 bases and 5 bases, there was a span of 18 bases. This chain's CDR3 is CASSPYLGRIDQPQHF. The CDR3 region has the DNA TGCGCCAGCAGCCCTTACCTGGGACGGATTGATCAGCCCCAGCATTTT.

This clonotype was seen only a few times. The gene calls are TRBV20-1 and TRBJ2-7; perhaps TRBD2 as D (6 bases). This CDR3 contains 15 residues. The germline V and J ends were trimmed by 3 bases and 0 bases, with 15 bases remaining between them. Per the germline V gene, CDR1 is DFQATT and CDR2 is SNEGSKA (reference sequence). CDR3 sequence reads: CSASGTLDSSYEQYF. The CDR3 nucleotides read TGCAGTGCTAGCGGGACTCTTGATAGCTCCTACGAGCAGTACTTC.

J is TRBJ1-5 and V is TRBV6-6; D unresolved. The CDR3 consists of 12 residues. Trimming shortened V by 6 bases and J by 11 bases, and 14 bases separated the two germline ends. Germline lookup yields CDR1 MNHNY and CDR2 SVGAGI (reference sequence). The CDR3 nucleotides read TGTGCCAGCAGCCCCATGAGTGACTCCCAGCATTTT. Protein sequence: CASSPMSDSQHF.

A few counts support this clonotype. The chain joins TRBV4-2 to TRBJ2-1, with TRBD2 matching 8 bases. The length of the CDR3 is 15 residues. CDR1 and CDR2 (germline): LGHNA, YNFKEQ. V trimming: 1 base; J trimming: 4 bases; junction bases outside the gene matches: 3. The CDR3 protein is CASSQVEREYNEQFF. As DNA, the CDR3 is TGTGCCAGCAGCCAAGTTGAGCGGGAGTACAATGAGCAGTTCTTC.

This clonotype turned up a few times. The chain links TRBV20-1 to TRBJ2-3; D uncertain. The V gene's germline CDR1 is DFQATT and CDR2 SNEGSKA (reference sequence). Trimming cost V 6 bases and J 2 bases, with 12 bases left between them. This CDR3 region has 13 residues. The CDR3 loop is CSAQLENTDTQYF. DNA for the CDR3: TGCAGTGCCCAACTGGAAAACACAGATACGCAGTATTTT.

This chain joins TRBV4-2 and TRBJ1-6; unclear D gene. The CDR3 runs to 17 residues. Germline CDR1 reads LGHNA; CDR2 reads YNFKEQ. Deletions cut 4 bases from V and 7 bases from J, with 20 bases between. The CDR3 DNA reads as TGTGCCAGCAGCCCAGTCATGGAGGGCCCAAAAAATTCACCCCTCCACTTT. Translation: CASSPVMEGPKNSPLHF.

The chain is built from TRBV30 and TRBJ2-2, with TRBD2 matching over 13 bases. Germline V lookup: CDR1 GTSNPN, CDR2 SVGIG (reference sequence). With 2 bases clipped from V and 5 bases from J, the junction kept 2 bases outside the gene matches. CDR3 length: 15 amino acids. This CDR3 is CAWSRTSGSTGELFF. The CDR3 DNA reads TGTGCCTGGAGTCGGACTAGCGGGAGTACCGGGGAGCTGTTTTTT.

This clonotype was observed once. The V gene is TRBV9, the J gene TRBJ2-1; D is unresolved. CDR1 is SGDLS, CDR2 YYNGEE, per germline. CDR3 length: 15 residues. V lost 1 base, J lost 5 bases, and 13 bases lay in between. The CDR3 sequence: CASSVPSGVHNEQFF. The CDR3 nucleotides are TGTGCCAGCAGCGTACCCTCGGGCGTTCACAATGAGCAGTTCTTC.

Written as DNA, the CDR3 is TGCGCCAGCAGCCAAGTGGTTTCGGACTCACCATCCTACGAGCAGTACTTC. Its protein product is CASSQVVSDSPSYEQYF. The gene calls are TRBV4-1 and TRBJ2-7; D may be TRBD2 (5 bases). The CDR3 has 17 residues. Germline assignment: CDR1 MGHRA and CDR2 YSYEKL. Trimming left V 1 base short and J 1 base short, with 17 bases between.

The rearrangement links TRBV7-9 to TRBJ2-7; 9 bases line up with TRBD1. The CDR3 runs to 17 residues. J gave up 1 base and V 4 bases, and 11 bases lay outside the gene matches. The germline gives CDR1 SEHNR, CDR2 FQNEAQ (reference sequence). The CDR3 loop is CASSSSHRDRESYEQYF. The CDR3 nucleotides read TGTGCCAGCAGCTCGAGTCACCGGGACAGGGAATCCTACGAGCAGTACTTC.

This rearrangement joins TRBV20-1 to TRBJ2-2; D is possibly TRBD2 (6 bases). The V gene's germline CDR1 is DFQATT and CDR2 SNEGSKA (reference sequence). The CDR3 has 14 residues. The V gene lost 4 bases and the J gene lost 5 bases, with 14 bases spanning the gap. In DNA, the CDR3 is TGCAGTGCTACGGGGACTCTTGTTACCGGGGAGCTGTTTTTT. Residues: CSATGTLVTGELFF.

V is TRBV12-3 or TRBV12-4 and J is TRBJ2-6; 10 bases align to TRBD1. CDR3 length: 18 amino acids. V lost 6 bases and J lost 3; bases outside the gene matches: 11. The CDR3, as DNA: TGTGCCAGCAGCCGGGGACAGGGGAGAGGCTTTGGGGCCAACGTCCTGACTTTC. As protein: CASSRGQGRGFGANVLTF.

The CDR3 DNA sequence: TGCAGTGCTAGAGCCCGCGGAAGACAGTCCTACGAGCAGTACTTC. Translated, it gives CSARARGRQSYEQYF. The rearrangement uses TRBV20-1 and TRBJ2-7, with a tentative D call TRBD1 (5 bases). The CDR3 has 15 amino acids. Germline-derived CDR1 and CDR2 are DFQATT and SNEGSKA (reference sequence). Trimming took off 1 base at V and 1 base at J, with 14 bases between the two ends.

The chain recombines TRBV18 with TRBJ1-5; maybe TRBD1 (5 bases). V was shortened by 6 bases and J by 11 bases, with 14 bases between the two germline ends. Germline CDR1 reads KGHSH; CDR2 reads LQKENI. The CDR3 is 12 amino acids. This CDR3 is CASSPGPQAQHF. The CDR3, as DNA: TGTGCCAGCTCTCCGGGGCCCCAAGCCCAGCATTTT.

The table lists this clonotype with a few counts. V is TRBV29-1 and J is TRBJ2-1; 12 bases align to TRBD2. Losses at the gene ends were 5 bases for V and 8 bases for J; bases not matched to a gene: 10. CDR3 length: 15 residues. Germline-derived CDR1 and CDR2 are SQVTM and ANQGSEA. The DNA of the CDR3 is TGCAGCGTTCCTCTAGCGGGAGGGCCTGGCGATGAGCAGTTCTTC. Translation gives CSVPLAGGPGDEQFF.

This clonotype occurred a few times. The V call is TRBV7-9, the J call TRBJ1-4; D not certain. Trimming stripped 0 bases from V and 7 bases from J, with 6 bases between. Germline lookup yields CDR1 SEHNR and CDR2 FQNEAQ (reference sequence). The CDR3 extends over 13 amino acids. The DNA for the CDR3 is TGTGCCAGCAGCTTAGCGGCGTCTGAAAAACTGTTTTTT. This encodes CASSLAASEKLFF.

V gene TRBV29-1 combines with J gene TRBJ1-4; D unresolved. The CDR3 runs 14 residues. CDR1 and CDR2 from the germline V gene are SQVTM and ANQGSEA. V lost 4 bases to trimming and J lost 0 bases, with 9 bases between them. The CDR3 reads CSVGQEPTNEKLFF. CDR3 coding DNA: TGCAGCGTTGGGCAGGAACCAACTAATGAAAAACTGTTTTTT. The whole variable domain, remainder taken from reference TRBV29-1 and TRBJ1-4, is SAVISQKPSRDICQRGTSLTIQCQVDSQVTMMFWYRQQPGQSLTLIATANQGSEATYESGFVIDKFPISRPNLTFSTLTVSNMSPEDSSIYLCSVGQEPTNEKLFFGSGTQLSVL.

The CDR3 DNA is TGTGCCAGCAGTTACTTCCCTGAAGCTTTCTTT. Amino acid sequence: CASSYFPEAFF. The chain is built from TRBV6-2 or TRBV6-3 and TRBJ1-1; D uncertain. Germline V CDR1 and CDR2: MNHEY, SVGEGT. V was shortened by 1 base and J by 6 bases, with 3 bases between the two germline ends. The CDR3 has 11 amino acids.

This clonotype was seen more than once but under ten times. The junction and the germline gene differ at one end; a read error may be behind it. This chain joins TRBV29-1 and TRBJ1-2, with 7 bases matching TRBD1. CDR1 SQVTM and CDR2 ANQGSEA come from the germline V gene. The CDR3 has 12 residues. CDR3: CSGRQGMNGYTF. CDR3 in DNA: TGTAGCGGGAGACAGGGAATGAATGGCTACACCTTC.

The V call is TRBV29-1, the J call TRBJ2-7; 11 nucleotides align to TRBD2. Germline V lookup: CDR1 SQVTM, CDR2 ANQGSEA. V dropped 6 bases and J dropped 7; count of bases not matched to a gene: 14. This CDR3 is 15 amino acids long. The CDR3 DNA sequence: TGCAGCGTGGGAGACGTAGCGGGAGGGTCGGGTGAGCAGTACTTC. This gives the protein CSVGDVAGGSGEQYF.